This T cell receptor (beta chain) comes out of a study of blood T cell repertoires in COVID-19 (dated by TCRdb to 2020 to 2022). In terms of the full investigation: Samples covering the acute and convalescent phases of COVID-19 were provided by collaborators in the United States, Italy and Spain. The material from the prospective study consisted of cDNA or gDNA derived from T cells, B-cell-depleted T cells, or PBMCs. Subjects who had been exposed to COVID-19, were actively infected with it, or had recovered from it provided the deeply sampled blood TCRbeta repertoires that made up the dataset. The repertoires were released in a freely available public database meant as a resource for research on the immune response to SARS-CoV-2. The samples were drawn from the first 160 participants of the ongoing ImmuneRACE study and from 1,254 subjects provided by 6 global collaborators. The sample metadata nearly always contained a de-identified subject ID, COVID-19 status, age in years and sex. HLA class I and class II types, where available, came from metadata supplied by the sample provider rather than from assay-based typing.

From cysteine to phenylalanine, the CDR3 is 12 amino acids long. This entry keeps only the CDR3 DNA: 36 bases, framed from base 1. V and J are truncated by 3 bases and 6 bases respectively, leaving an intervening sequence of 11 bases. From the germline V gene (reference sequence), CDR1 is DFQATT and CDR2 is SNEGSKA. Comments on this clone: No cognate antigen has been identified for it. No clone much larger than this one lies a single base away; base qualities are absent.

Broader findings and caveats from the paper: The quantity of clinical and demographic metadata differed by source and by participant and was supplied without curation.

The immunoSEQ Assay, a bias-controlled multiplex PCR, was used to amplify TCRbeta CDR3 regions from genomic DNA. The authors' pipeline ran thus. The number of nucleated cells in each sample was estimated by amplification of reference gene primers within the assay. To quantify the absolute abundance of each unique TCRbeta CDR3 rearrangement, sequence reads were collapsed and filtered. For each sample, productive Simpson clonality was calculated as the square root of Simpson's diversity index across productive rearrangements. TCRdb limited this immuneACCESS table to in-frame rearrangements with V and J called. A share of clones is missing; checked studies link under half to unresolved V genes, and the rest is unexplained. The DNA was the basis for D and trimming; V, J and clone size are from that table. Present in this sample are about 60,000 clones, about four fifths of which were seen just once. About 25% of the sample goes to the ten largest clones.

Collaborating institutions collected whole blood in K2EDTA tubes following their own protocols. Collaborator samples were shipped for TCRbeta analysis as frozen whole blood, isolated PBMCs, or DNA extracted from either sample type. Sequenced sample: peripheral blood. The chain joins TRBV20-1 to TRBJ1-1, with a tentative D gene TRBD1 over 6 matching bases. The receptor comes from a human donor in a cohort sampled during active COVID-19. The sequenced DNA is TGCAGTGCTAGTGAGAGGGGGTCTGAAGCTTTCTTT. It codes for CSASERGSEAFF.